These 23 T cell receptor beta chains originate from one sample sequenced in a study of T cell repertoires in cytomegalovirus infection. Each CDR3 protein is one row after TCRdb ran MiXCR on the reads. The sample carries around 550,000 distinct CDR3 sequences, about 25% recorded once. Specimen: PBMCs. The receptor set was obtained from a human donor in good health (CMV status not recorded). Some clones in this sample may be carry-over from other donors' samples.

This chain joins TRBV19 and TRBJ2-2; 10 nucleotides align to TRBD2. The CDR3 is made up of 14 amino acids. Germline assignment: CDR1 LNHDA and CDR2 SQIVND (reference sequence). Losses at the gene ends were 10 bases for V and 2 bases for J; bases not matched to a gene: 4. The CDR3 sequence is CATRTSGNTGELFF. The CDR3, as DNA: TGTGCCACACGGACTAGCGGCAACACCGGGGAGCTGTTTTTT.

This clonotype has a handful of counts. The chain has TRBV11-3 and TRBJ1-1; D is unresolved. V was shortened by 4 bases and J by 1 base, with 10 bases between the two germline ends. The CDR3 has 14 residues. Looked up from germline, CDR1 is SGHNT and CDR2 is YENEEA. This chain's CDR3 is CASSSRGGNTEAFF. CDR3 nucleotides: TGTGCCAGCAGCTCCCGGGGAGGGAACACTGAAGCTTTCTTT.

This clonotype has just a few counts. The chain is built from TRBV15 and TRBJ1-1; D gene uncertain. Germline CDR1 and CDR2: LNHNV and YYDKDF (reference sequence). The CDR3 sequence is 12 residues long. The V gene lost 4 bases and the J gene lost 1 base, with 4 bases spanning the gap. CDR3 nucleotide sequence: TGTGCCACCAGCAAACGGAACACTGAAGCTTTCTTT. Translated, it gives CATSKRNTEAFF.

This clonotype was counted only a few times. J is TRBJ2-1 and V is TRBV6-1; D not resolved. This CDR3 comprises 15 residues. V was shortened by 7 bases and J by 2 bases, with 15 bases between the two germline ends. Germline CDR1 is MNHNS and CDR2 is SASEGT. The CDR3 DNA reads TGTGCCAGCACCCCCTGGCACCTAGCCTACAATGAGCAGTTCTTC. Encoded protein: CASTPWHLAYNEQFF.

As to this clonotype: Relative to the germline gene, one junction end is altered; a read error may explain this. The V call is TRBV5-3, the J call TRBJ2-1; 12 bases are shared with TRBD2. TRBV5-3 is treated as an ORF (open reading frame) with a function not yet certain. This CDR3 has 16 amino acids. This CDR3 is CASSWGLAGSYNEQFF. In DNA, the CDR3 is TGTGCCAGCAGCTGGGGACTAGCGGGCTCCTACAATGAGCAGTTCTTC.

The genes are TRBV18 and TRBJ1-6; 7 nucleotides agree with TRBD1. The germline V gene has CDR1 KGHSH and CDR2 LQKENI. V was clipped by 0 bases and J by 7 bases; unmatched bases: 12. This CDR3 is built from 18 residues. The CDR3 protein is CASSPPVAGGSINSPLHF. The CDR3 coding sequence is TGTGCCAGCTCACCACCGGTCGCAGGGGGTTCGATAAATTCACCCCTCCACTTT.

This clonotype was detected only a few times. The CDR3 DNA sequence: TGTGCCAGCAGTGGGAGACAGGTCCTCCAAGAGACCCAGTACTTC. This encodes CASSGRQVLQETQYF. The chain joins TRBV12-3 or TRBV12-4 to TRBJ2-5, with a possible D match to TRBD1 (6 bases). CDR3 length: 15 residues. With 5 bases removed from V and 1 base from J, the gap between germline ends came to 14 bases.

This clonotype has ten or more counts. The rearrangement uses TRBV7-2 and TRBJ2-2; D not resolved. This CDR3 contains 13 residues. CDR1 is SGHTA, CDR2 FQGNSA, per germline. Deletions cut 5 bases from V and 0 bases from J, with 4 bases between. CDR3 protein: CASSNANTGELFF. The CDR3 DNA follows: TGTGCCAGCAGCAACGCGAACACCGGGGAGCTGTTTTTT.

This clonotype was seen a few times. The CDR3 region is CASTPGPVSPLHF. The DNA for the CDR3 is TGTGCCAGCACCCCAGGTCCGGTTTCACCCCTCCACTTT. The genes are TRBV6-5 and TRBJ1-6, with D unresolved. The CDR3 sequence is 13 residues long. Germline CDR1 is MNHEY and CDR2 is SVGAGI. Trimming removed 7 bases at V and 9 bases at J, with 13 bases between.

The rearrangement joins TRBV29-1 to TRBJ1-1; D ambiguous. CDR1 and CDR2 (germline): SQVTM, ANQGSEA. Trimming took off 5 bases at V and 2 bases at J, with 0 bases between the two ends. The CDR3 sequence is 9 residues long. The CDR3 coding sequence is TGCAGCGTTAACACTGAAGCTTTCTTT. Protein: CSVNTEAFF.

The gene calls are TRBV2 and TRBJ1-5, with 8 bases fitting TRBD1. Germline CDR1 reads SNHLY; CDR2 reads FYNNEI. The ends lost 4 bases at V and 0 bases at J; junction bases unmatched: 2. There are 15 residues in the CDR3. Here the CDR3 reads CASSGDRYSNQPQHF. The CDR3 nucleotides read TGTGCCAGCAGTGGGGACAGGTATAGCAATCAGCCCCAGCATTTT.

This clonotype came up many times. The chain employs TRBV7-8 and TRBJ2-3; 9 positions match TRBD2. Germline CDR1 is SGHVS and CDR2 is FQNEAQ. The CDR3 loop spans 17 amino acids. V was clipped by 3 bases and J by 5 bases; unmatched bases: 12. The CDR3 DNA sequence: TGTGCCAGCAGCTTGCGGGGCGGGAGGGTTAGCGTAGATACGCAGTATTTT. It specifies CASSLRGGRVSVDTQYF.

J is TRBJ2-3 and V is TRBV6-8; 8 bases agree with TRBD2. Germline CDR1 and CDR2: MNHGY and SAAAGT. The CDR3 consists of 20 residues. The V and J ends lost 4 bases and 0 bases, in that order; junction bases with no gene match: 18. The CDR3 loop reads CASSLRPGTRYTNSTDTQYF. CDR3 in DNA: TGTGCCAGCAGTTTGCGACCCGGGACTAGGTATACGAATAGCACAGATACGCAGTATTTT.

The sample holds a few counts of this clonotype. The rearrangement links TRBV12-3 or TRBV12-4 to TRBJ2-7; D is undetermined. The length of the CDR3 is 16 residues. The V and J ends lost 6 bases and 7 bases respectively, with 25 bases between them. CDR3 protein: CASSQMTRITSREQYF. The CDR3 DNA follows: TGTGCCAGCAGCCAGATGACAAGAATAACTTCTCGGGAGCAGTACTTC.

The chain carries TRBV27 and TRBJ1-6; 7 bases align to TRBD1. From germline, CDR1 is MNHEY and CDR2 SMNVEV (reference sequence). After removal of 5 bases from V and 10 bases from J, the junction contained 8 bases not matched to a gene. The CDR3 length is 14 residues. CDR3 coding DNA: TGTGCCAGCAGTATCACAGGGGCTGACTCACCCCTCCACTTT. Amino acids: CASSITGADSPLHF.

This clonotype was detected many times. The V gene is TRBV7-7, the J gene TRBJ2-5; 7 bases line up with TRBD1. The CDR3 extends over 13 amino acids. With 5 bases clipped from V and 5 bases from J, the junction kept 5 bases outside the gene matches. Germline V gene sequence: CDR1 SSHAT, CDR2 FNYEAQ (reference sequence). The CDR3 sequence is CASSQDRFETQYF. The CDR3 DNA sequence: TGTGCCAGCAGCCAGGACAGGTTCGAGACCCAGTACTTC.

The gene calls are TRBV18 and TRBJ2-7, with a possible D match to TRBD2 (6 bases). The CDR3 is 14 residues long. Trimming removed 6 bases from V and 4 bases from J, with 16 bases in between. From germline, CDR1 is KGHSH and CDR2 LQKENI. The DNA of the CDR3 is TGTGCCAGCTCTTCGACGGGAGACATTTACGAGCAGTACTTC. Protein sequence: CASSSTGDIYEQYF.

The chain links TRBV7-2 to TRBJ1-5; D gene ambiguous. Trimming left V 5 bases short and J 5 bases short, with 13 bases between. CDR1 is SGHTA and CDR2 is FQGNSA in the germline V gene. This CDR3 comprises 14 residues. CDR3 region: CASSLRSRDQPQHF. CDR3 DNA: TGTGCCAGCAGCCTGAGGTCCCGCGATCAGCCCCAGCATTTT.

This clonotype has just a few counts. The V gene is TRBV28, the J gene TRBJ2-1; the match to TRBD2 covers 10 bases. Per the germline V gene, CDR1 is MDHEN and CDR2 is SYDVKM. V was pared by 3 bases and J by 5 bases, with 4 bases of the junction left unmatched. This CDR3 has 15 amino acids. The CDR3 DNA is TGTGCCAGCAGTTTCCTACTAGCGGGGAACAATGAGCAGTTCTTC. As protein: CASSFLLAGNNEQFF. The full variable domain, its missing parts supplied by reference TRBV28 and TRBJ2-1, is DVKVTQSSRYLVKRTGEKVFLECVQDMDHENMFWYRQDPGLGLRLIYFSYDVKMKEKGDIPEGYSVSREKKERFSLILESASTNQTSMYLCASSFLLAGNNEQFFGPGTRLTVL.

The chain recombines TRBV2 with TRBJ2-7; TRBD1 matches 7 bases. CDR3 length: 14 amino acids. J gave up 0 bases and V 4 bases, and 3 bases lay outside the gene matches. Per the germline V gene, CDR1 is SNHLY and CDR2 is FYNNEI. The CDR3 protein is CASSAGQSSYEQYV. The DNA of the CDR3 is TGTGCCAGCAGTGCGGGACAGAGCTCCTACGAGCAGTACGTC.

This clonotype has more than one count but fewer than ten. The CDR3 spells CASSPRLTEVEQYF. CDR3 DNA sequence: TGTGCCAGCAGCCCGAGATTAACTGAGGTCGAGCAGTACTTC. The chain joins TRBV2 to TRBJ2-7; D gene uncertain. V was pared by 6 bases and J by 6 bases, with 18 bases between. The CDR3 consists of 14 residues. In germline, CDR1 is SNHLY, CDR2 FYNNEI.

This clonotype was counted between two and nine times. The chain employs TRBV7-9 and TRBJ2-1; no definite D call. This CDR3 comprises 12 residues. CDR1 is SEHNR and CDR2 is FQNEAQ in the germline V gene (reference sequence). V was trimmed by 1 base and J by 8 bases, leaving 6 bases between them. CDR3 nucleotides: TGTGCCAGCAGCTTAGACTTGGATGAGCAGTTCTTC. Translating gives CASSLDLDEQFF.

The J gene is TRBJ2-1, the V gene TRBV4-1; 13 bases fit TRBD2. The CDR3 has 15 residues. V shed 1 base, J shed 9 bases, and the junction held 3 bases outside the gene matches. CDR1 is MGHRA and CDR2 is YSYEKL in the germline V gene. The CDR3 nucleotides are TGCGCCAGCAGCCAAGCCGGACTAGCGGGAGTTGAGCAGTTCTTC. Amino acid sequence: CASSQAGLAGVEQFF.